Detailed here is one T cell receptor beta chain. This clone was detected ten times or more. No cognate antigen has been identified for it. No base quality values were provided; no much bigger clone lies one nucleotide off. This sample stems from a study of CD8+ T cells in alopecia areata (dated by TCRdb to 2016 to 2019). Study-level background: The treated patients, all with moderate-to-severe alopecia areata, were enrolled in an open-label pilot trial of oral tofacitinib given at 5 to 10 mg twice daily. In humans, TCRbeta sequencing was performed on scalp tissue and on sorted CD4+ and CD8+ peripheral blood T cells from healthy controls and from patients with patchy or totalis/universalis alopecia areata. The RNA source kit depended on sample type: the PAXgene miRNA kit for fixed scalp, the miRNeasy kit for PBMCs, and the RNeasy kit for mouse skin. High-throughput TCRbeta sequencing was used to examine T cell clonal expansion in alopecia areata in both the C3H/HeJ mouse model and human patients. Scalp clonality was compared across normal scalp (n=4), patchy alopecia areata scalp (n=8), and alopecia totalis/universalis scalp (n=8). Biopsies were taken from tofacitinib-treated patients at baseline and at 4 and 24 weeks of treatment, and a later scalp biopsy was taken in several of the tofacitinib-treated patients. Patients stayed on tofacitinib for 6 to 18 months and then had 6 months of follow-up off drug so that delayed response and recurrence could be assessed. Amplification of TCRbeta CDR3 regions was done by immunoSEQ multiplex PCR using 35 Vbeta forward primers and 13 Jbeta reverse primers.

The time point label for this specimen denotes: baseline before oral tofacitinib. From alopecia areata patients, peripheral blood was collected along with lesional scalp punch biopsies. PBMCs were isolated by density centrifugation and stained for CD3, CD4 and CD8, after which CD4+ and CD8+ T cells were sorted on a FACSAria. What the research found in general, with its limitations: Shared TCR sequences between patients were less evident than in mice, which may be partly attributable to HLA diversity in the patient population. Resident alphabeta T cells in normal human skin are also sequenced, complicating scalp TCR repertoire analysis, unlike mouse skin dominated by gammadelta T cells. Higher clonality and more expanded CD8+ clones were observed in lesional scalp than in normal scalp, particularly in alopecia totalis/universalis, a finding suggestive of antigenic drive.

Library preparation used the immunoSEQ multiplex PCR assay. To provide template for TCR sequencing, every sample had RNA extracted and reverse transcribed into cDNA. SuperScript III was used for first-strand cDNA synthesis, primed with a 2:1 mix of oligo-dT and random hexamers. A synthetic immune receptor repertoire was used to measure amplification bias, and any remaining bias was corrected computationally. Regarding the original processing steps: After raw reads were preprocessed to remove errors, the CDR3 was defined following IMGT conventions as running from the conserved cysteine to phenylalanine. Clonality was calculated as 1 minus Shannon entropy normalized by log2 of the number of productive unique TCRs. Whether scalp clones were CD4 or CD8 was inferred by matching scalp TCRbeta sequences against CD4 and CD8 repertoires sorted from blood. Here the immuneACCESS table is served through TCRdb, limited to in-frame sequences with V and J called. Missing clones are a known gap in these copies; in checked studies unresolved V genes cover under half, and the rest lacks a known reason. V, J and clone size were drawn from that table, and D and trimming were deduced from the DNA. The sample table contains fewer than 250,000 clones; only one count was recorded for roughly 57% of them. The ten largest clones capture approximately 0.45% of the sample.

Sequences MGHRA (CDR1) and YSYEKL (CDR2) are obtained from the germline V gene. V has 1 base trimmed and J has 4 bases trimmed; junction bases matching no gene number 4. Counted from cysteine to phenylalanine, this CDR3 has 17 amino acids. Only the CDR3 DNA is retained, 51 bases long and in frame from the first base. This sequence originates from a human donor with alopecia areata. Source: CD4+ T cells sorted from blood, taken at week 0. This chain joins TRBV4-1 to TRBJ2-1; 13 bases in the middle match TRBD2. Read as DNA, the sequence is TGCGCCAGCAGCCAAGGAGGACTAGCGGGAGTATACAATGAGCAGTTCTTC. The resulting protein is CASSQGGLAGVYNEQFF.